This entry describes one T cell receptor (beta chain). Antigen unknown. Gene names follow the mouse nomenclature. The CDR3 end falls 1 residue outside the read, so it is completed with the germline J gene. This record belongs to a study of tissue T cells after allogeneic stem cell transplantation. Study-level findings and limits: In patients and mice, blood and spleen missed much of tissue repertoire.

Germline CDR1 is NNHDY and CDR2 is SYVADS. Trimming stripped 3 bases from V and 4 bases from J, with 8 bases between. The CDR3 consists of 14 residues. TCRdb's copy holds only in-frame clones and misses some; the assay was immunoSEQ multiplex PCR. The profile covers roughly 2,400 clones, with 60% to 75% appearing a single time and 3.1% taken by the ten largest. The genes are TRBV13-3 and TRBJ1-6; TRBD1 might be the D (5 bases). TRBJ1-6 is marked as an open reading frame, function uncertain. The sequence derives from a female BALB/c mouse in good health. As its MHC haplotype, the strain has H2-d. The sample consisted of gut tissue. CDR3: CASSGTIYNSPLYF. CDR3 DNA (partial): TGTGCCAGCAGTGGGACAATTTATAATTCGCCCCTCTAC.